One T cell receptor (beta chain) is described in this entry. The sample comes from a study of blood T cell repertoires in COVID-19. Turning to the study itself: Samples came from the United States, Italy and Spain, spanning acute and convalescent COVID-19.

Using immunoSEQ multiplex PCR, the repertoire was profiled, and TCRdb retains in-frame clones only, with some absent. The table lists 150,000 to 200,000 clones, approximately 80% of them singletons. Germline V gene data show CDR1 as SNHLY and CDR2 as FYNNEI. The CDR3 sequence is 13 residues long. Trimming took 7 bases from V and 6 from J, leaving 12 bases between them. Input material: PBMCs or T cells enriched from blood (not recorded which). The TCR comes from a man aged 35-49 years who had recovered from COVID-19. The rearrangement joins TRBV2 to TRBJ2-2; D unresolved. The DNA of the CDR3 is TGTGCCAGCACCTCCTTTGGAGCCGGGGAGCTGTTTTTT. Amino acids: CASTSFGAGELFF. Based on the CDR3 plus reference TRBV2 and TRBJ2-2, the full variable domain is EPEVTQTPSHQVTQMGQEVILRCVPISNHLYFYWYRQILGQKVEFLVSFYNNEISEKSEIFDDQFSVERPDGSNFTLKIRSTKLEDSAMYFCASTSFGAGELFFGEGSRLTVL.